Presented here are 7 T cell receptor beta chains from one specimen sequenced in a study of a mutant IDH1 vaccine in newly diagnosed glioma. Antigens for these TCRs are unknown. Time point described: week 23, last vaccination. Every single dose of the vaccine, 300 ug of mutant IDH1 20-mer peptide, came with topical imiquimod. TCRdb's table, derived via immunoSEQ multiplex PCR, lists solely in-frame clones and lacks some. The sample holds fewer than 45,000 clones; about 75% are singletons and the top ten take more than 4.5%. The sample here was PBMCs, taken from a glioma patient whose treatment included an IDH1 peptide vaccine. The receptors come from a man in his fifties with glioma.

The chain recombines TRBV30 with TRBJ2-5; D gene ambiguous. Trimming removed 0 bases at V and 5 bases at J, with 10 bases between. The CDR3 consists of 13 residues. CDR1 GTSNPN and CDR2 SVGIG come from the germline V gene (reference sequence). The CDR3 sequence is CAWSVPQRETQYF. Here the CDR3 DNA reads TGTGCCTGGAGTGTACCTCAGAGGGAGACCCAGTACTTC.

The J gene is TRBJ1-3, the V gene TRBV9; D gene ambiguous. Germline CDR1 reads SGDLS; CDR2 reads YYNGEE. V lost 3 bases and J 0 bases, leaving 10 bases between the germline ends. The CDR3 has 15 residues. Here the CDR3 reads CASSAVWDSGNTIYF. The CDR3 bases are TGTGCCAGCAGCGCCGTCTGGGACTCTGGAAACACCATATATTTT. Full variable domain (remainder filled in from reference TRBV9 and TRBJ1-3): DSGVTQTPKHLITATGQRVTLRCSPRSGDLSVYWYQQSLDQGLQFLIQYYNGEERAKGNILERFSAQQFPDLHSELNLSSLELGDSALYFCASSAVWDSGNTIYFGEGSWLTVV.

The chain is built from TRBV6-6 and TRBJ1-6; D is uncertain. CDR1 MNHNY and CDR2 SVGAGI come from the germline V gene (reference sequence). There are 14 residues in the CDR3. The germline V and J ends were trimmed by 2 bases and 8 bases, with 10 bases remaining between them. CDR3 coding DNA: TGTGCCAGCAGTTACGGAAGGGAGCATTCACCCCTCCACTTT. It codes for CASSYGREHSPLHF.

The chain combines TRBV2 with TRBJ2-6, with TRBD1 as a possible D gene (6 bases). CDR1 is SNHLY, CDR2 FYNNEI, per germline. The CDR3 totals 13 residues. V was cut by 9 bases and J by 2 bases, with 8 bases left in between. In nucleotides, the CDR3 is TGTGCCAGTACAGGGACTGGGGCCAACGTCCTGACTTTC. This gives the protein CASTGTGANVLTF. The full variable domain, its missing parts supplied by reference TRBV2 and TRBJ2-6, is EPEVTQTPSHQVTQMGQEVILRCVPISNHLYFYWYRQILGQKVEFLVSFYNNEISEKSEIFDDQFSVERPDGSNFTLKIRSTKLEDSAMYFCASTGTGANVLTFGAGSRLTVL.

The chain recombines TRBV10-3 with TRBJ1-5, with unresolved D. Germline V lookup: CDR1 ENHRY, CDR2 SYGVKD. The CDR3 runs 15 residues. V was clipped by 0 bases and J by 6 bases, with 12 bases between them. In DNA form, the CDR3 reads TGTGCCATCAGTGAGTCGATGGGTTGGGGTCAGCCCCAGCATTTT. Residues: CAISESMGWGQPQHF.

Only a few counts were recorded for this clone. This chain uses TRBV27 with TRBJ1-1, with 8 bases identical to TRBD1. This CDR3 contains 14 residues. Germline CDR1 and CDR2: MNHEY and SMNVEV (reference sequence). Trimming removed 6 bases from V and 4 bases from J; junction bases left unmatched: 7. The CDR3 DNA is TGTGCCAGCAGCCTAGACAGGGGCGCCACTGAAGCTTTCTTT. It translates to CASSLDRGATEAFF.

The V call is TRBV10-2, the J call TRBJ2-3, with D uncertain. Trimming removed 10 bases from V and 2 bases from J, with 16 bases in between. Per germline, CDR1 WSHSY and CDR2 SAAADI. The CDR3 is 14 residues long. CDR3 coding DNA: TGCGCCACCGGTCGGAACGGGTTCACAGATACGCAGTATTTT. This sequence encodes CATGRNGFTDTQYF.